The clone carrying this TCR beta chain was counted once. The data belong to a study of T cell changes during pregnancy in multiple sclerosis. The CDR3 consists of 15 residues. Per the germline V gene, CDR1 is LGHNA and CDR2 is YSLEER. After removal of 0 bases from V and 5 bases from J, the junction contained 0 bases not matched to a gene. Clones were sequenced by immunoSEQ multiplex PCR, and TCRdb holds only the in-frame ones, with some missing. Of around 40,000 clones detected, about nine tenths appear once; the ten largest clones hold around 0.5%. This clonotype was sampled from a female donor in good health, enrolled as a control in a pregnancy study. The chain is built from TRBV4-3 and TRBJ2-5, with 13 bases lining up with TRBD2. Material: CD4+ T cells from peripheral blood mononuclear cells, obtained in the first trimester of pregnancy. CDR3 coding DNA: TGCGCCAGCAGCCAAGAGGGACTAGCGGGGGAGACCCAGTACTTC. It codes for CASSQEGLAGETQYF.